This T cell receptor beta chain derives from a study of blood T cell repertoires in COVID-19. The authors' processing: Amplification of reference gene primers was used by the study to estimate nucleated cell counts. Assay: immunoSEQ multiplex PCR; the TCRdb copy retains only in-frame clones and omits some. V, J and clone size derive from that table, while D and trimming were established from the DNA sequence. The data hold approximately 440,000 clones, with 90% observed a single time. All enrollees were roughly 18 to 100 years old and from 24 US areas. Unmatched junction bases numbered 2, after V lost 4 bases and J lost 1 base. Germline V CDR1 and CDR2: LGHDT, YNNKEL (reference sequence). The CDR3 is made up of 15 amino acids.

V gene TRBV3-1 (or the pseudogene TRBV3-2) combines with J gene TRBJ1-1, with 11 bases fitting TRBD1. The sequencing sample was made of PBMCs or T cells enriched from blood (not recorded which). The clonotype was recovered from a man in his late teens or twenties who had recovered from COVID-19. CDR3 loop: CASSLGTGGNTEAFF. The CDR3 DNA follows: TGTGCCAGCAGCCTTGGGACAGGGGGGAACACTGAAGCTTTCTTT.